The 28 T cell receptor beta chains below all came from one sample that was sequenced in a study of cytomegalovirus exposure and HLA in healthy donors. With 60 Vbeta and 13 Jbeta primers, the PCR was carried out. Generated by immunoSEQ multiplex PCR, the TCRdb table keeps only in-frame clones and is missing some. The sample includes about 160,000 clones, over 70% of them seen just once. The sequenced sample consisted of PBMCs. The receptors come from a man aged 50-60 years in good health and CMV-seropositive.

The V gene is TRBV4-2, the J gene TRBJ1-5; D is unresolved. This CDR3 is built from 14 residues. Germline CDR1 LGHNA, CDR2 YNFKEQ. V dropped 4 bases and J dropped 7 bases, with 14 bases sitting between them. CDR3 in amino acids: CASSPLEAGQPQHF. CDR3 sequence (DNA): TGTGCCAGCAGCCCCCTGGAAGCGGGCCAGCCCCAGCATTTT.

This clone was counted between two and nine times. The chain uses TRBV28 and TRBJ2-5; TRBD2 aligns across 13 bases. The germline V gene has CDR1 MDHEN and CDR2 SYDVKM. This CDR3 contains 18 residues. V dropped 3 bases and J dropped 2; count of bases not matched to a gene: 9. DNA for the CDR3: TGTGCCAGCAGTTTGACTAGCGGGAGGACCATAAGACAAGAGACCCAGTACTTC. Its translation: CASSLTSGRTIRQETQYF. Filled out from reference TRBV28 and TRBJ2-5, the complete variable domain reads DVKVTQSSRYLVKRTGEKVFLECVQDMDHENMFWYRQDPGLGLRLIYFSYDVKMKEKGDIPEGYSVSREKKERFSLILESASTNQTSMYLCASSLTSGRTIRQETQYFGPGTRLLVL.

This chain connects TRBV4-3 to TRBJ2-7; 7 nucleotides align to TRBD2. The CDR3 spans 15 residues. V lost 1 base to trimming and J lost 4 bases; unmatched junction nucleotides: 7. The germline V gene encodes CDR1 LGHNA and CDR2 YSLEER. The CDR3, as DNA: TGCGCCAGCAGCCAAGTCGGGCGGGAGACTTACGAGCAGTACTTC. Its translation: CASSQVGRETYEQYF.

The V call is TRBV5-1, the J call TRBJ1-1; D is ambiguous. CDR1 is SGHRS and CDR2 is YFSETQ in the germline V gene. Trimming stripped 2 bases from V and 0 bases from J, with 8 bases between. This CDR3 contains 14 residues. The CDR3 reads CASSLNRMNTEAFF. The DNA of the CDR3 is TGCGCCAGCAGCTTAAACAGAATGAACACTGAAGCTTTCTTT.

V is TRBV28 and J is TRBJ1-2; D gene ambiguous. Germline CDR1 reads MDHEN; CDR2 reads SYDVKM. The CDR3 totals 12 residues. V dropped 4 bases and J dropped 2 bases, with 5 bases sitting between them. CDR3 DNA: TGTGCCAGCAGTTACAGCAACTATGGCTACACCTTC. This encodes CASSYSNYGYTF.

This chain uses TRBV5-6 with TRBJ1-4, with 9 bases lining up with TRBD1. V was pared by 4 bases and J by 7 bases, with 5 bases of the junction left unmatched. This CDR3 comprises 14 residues. Germline values: CDR1 SGHDT, CDR2 YYEEEE. CDR3 loop: CASSKTGGGEKLFF. Written as DNA, the CDR3 is TGTGCCAGCAGCAAGACAGGGGGGGGTGAAAAACTGTTTTTT.

This chain uses TRBV5-1 with TRBJ1-5, with D perhaps TRBD1 (6 bases). Trimming took 2 bases from V and 7 from J, leaving 13 bases between them. The CDR3 sequence is 14 residues long. Germline CDR1 and CDR2: SGHRS and YFSETQ. Here the CDR3 reads CASSFGEGEQPQHF. CDR3 bases: TGCGCCAGCAGCTTTGGGGAGGGGGAGCAGCCCCAGCATTTT.

The chain employs TRBV6-6 and TRBJ2-5, with a possible D match to TRBD1 (5 bases). From germline, CDR1 is MNHNY and CDR2 SVGAGI (reference sequence). Trimming pared 2 bases from V and 7 bases from J, leaving 8 bases between. This CDR3 contains 12 residues. CDR3 bases: TGTGCCAGCAGTTACCCTACAGGGACCCAGTACTTC. This sequence encodes CASSYPTGTQYF.

The gene calls are TRBV12-5 and TRBJ2-5; 10 nucleotides match TRBD2. With 3 bases clipped from V and 7 bases from J, the junction kept 11 bases outside the gene matches. Germline-derived CDR1 and CDR2 are LGHNT and FRNRAP. The CDR3 extends over 16 amino acids. Here the CDR3 DNA reads TGTGCTAGTGGTTTATTTACTAGCGGGGTTCCTAGGACCCAGTACTTC. It encodes CASGLFTSGVPRTQYF. The full variable domain, in which reference TRBV12-5 and TRBJ2-5 provide the parts outside the CDR3, is DARVTQTPRHKVTEMGQEVTMRCQPILGHNTVFWYRQTMMQGLELLAYFRNRAPLDDSGMPKDRFSAEMPDATLATLKIQPSEPRDSAVYFCASGLFTSGVPRTQYFGPGTRLLVL.

The rearrangement uses TRBV30 and TRBJ2-3; 11 nucleotides line up with TRBD2. Trimming at V came to 4 bases and at J to 5 bases, leaving 5 bases not matched to a gene. The CDR3 is 14 residues long. Germline assignment: CDR1 GTSNPN and CDR2 SVGIG (reference sequence). CDR3 in DNA: TGTGCCTGGAAACTAGCGGGAGTGCTAGATACGCAGTATTTT. Amino acids: CAWKLAGVLDTQYF. The variable domain in full, with the rest retrieved from reference TRBV30 and TRBJ2-3, is SQTIHQWPATLVQPVGSPLSLECTVEGTSNPNLYWYRQAAGRGLQLLFYSVGIGQISSEVPQNLSASRPQDRQFILSSKKLLLSDSGFYLCAWKLAGVLDTQYFGPGTRLTVL.

The sample holds one count of this clone. This sequence joins TRBV28 and TRBJ1-2; D remains unclear. Germline assignment: CDR1 MDHEN and CDR2 SYDVKM. The length of the CDR3 is 13 residues. Between the trimmed V and J ends, which lost 5 bases and 4 bases, there was a span of 11 bases. In nucleotides, the CDR3 is TGTGCCAGCAGTCTACCAGGTTCCTATGGCTACACCTTC. As protein: CASSLPGSYGYTF.

The chain combines TRBV7-9 with TRBJ2-3, with D uncertain. Deletions cut 2 bases from V and 0 bases from J, with 9 bases between. Per germline, CDR1 SEHNR and CDR2 FQNEAQ (reference sequence). The CDR3 sequence is 15 residues long. The CDR3 DNA sequence: TGTGCCAGCAGCTTACAATCCACTAGCACAGATACGCAGTATTTT. Translating it yields CASSLQSTSTDTQYF.

The chain carries TRBV27 and TRBJ2-5, with TRBD2 matching 7 bases. Looked up from germline, CDR1 is MNHEY and CDR2 is SMNVEV (reference sequence). V shed 4 bases and J 6 bases; nucleotides not matched to a gene: 8. The CDR3 is made up of 14 amino acids. The CDR3 reads CASSSSTSPQTQYF. The CDR3 DNA follows: TGTGCCAGCAGTTCCTCGACTAGCCCTCAGACCCAGTACTTC.

The chain combines TRBV5-1 with TRBJ1-1; D uncertain. CDR1 and CDR2 from the germline V gene are SGHRS and YFSETQ. This CDR3 contains 16 residues. V lost 4 bases, J lost 1 base, and 17 bases lay in between. The CDR3 reads CASSPKPTETNTEAFF. CDR3 bases: TGCGCCAGCAGCCCCAAACCCACAGAGACGAACACTGAAGCTTTCTTT.

J is TRBJ2-1 and V is TRBV6-5; 9 bases fit TRBD2. V lost 8 bases to trimming and J lost 8 bases; unmatched junction nucleotides: 13. The germline gives CDR1 MNHEY, CDR2 SVGAGI. The CDR3 extends over 15 amino acids. The CDR3 coding sequence is TGTGCCAGCTCCCCCGGGGTAGCGGGGGTGTATGAGCAGTTCTTC. It codes for CASSPGVAGVYEQFF.

The rearrangement links TRBV20-1 to TRBJ2-3; possibly TRBD2 for D (6 bases). V lost 7 bases and J lost 2, with 7 bases in between. Germline V gives CDR1 DFQATT, CDR2 SNEGSKA (reference sequence). The CDR3 is 11 amino acids. The CDR3 loop is CSGGVTDTQYF. CDR3 sequence (DNA): TGCAGTGGGGGGGTCACAGATACGCAGTATTTT.

The V call is TRBV5-1, the J call TRBJ2-5, with TRBD2 matching over 7 bases. CDR3 length equals 17 residues. CDR1 is SGHRS, CDR2 YFSETQ, per germline. V lost 0 bases, J lost 0 bases, and 8 bases stayed unmatched. The DNA of the CDR3 is TGCGCCAGCAGCTTGGCGGTGGGGGGGGTGAACCAAGAGACCCAGTACTTC. Protein: CASSLAVGGVNQETQYF.

The chain employs TRBV10-2 and TRBJ2-6; no clear D. The length of the CDR3 is 14 residues. Trimming cost V 6 bases and J 2 bases, with 8 bases left between them. CDR1 and CDR2 from the germline V gene are WSHSY and SAAADI. This CDR3 reads CASRSDPGANVLTF. Written as DNA, the CDR3 is TGCGCCAGCAGGAGCGACCCTGGGGCCAACGTCCTGACTTTC.

This clone was detected only once. The rearrangement joins TRBV5-1 to TRBJ2-7; no reliable D call. The germline V gene encodes CDR1 SGHRS and CDR2 YFSETQ. The CDR3 spans 12 residues. Deletions cut 4 bases from V and 5 bases from J, with 10 bases between. The CDR3 sequence is CASSKIADEQYF. In DNA, the CDR3 is TGCGCCAGCAGCAAGATAGCCGACGAGCAGTACTTC.

This clone was recorded once. The chain carries TRBV10-2 and TRBJ1-3, with D maybe TRBD1 (5 bases). CDR3 length: 13 residues. V was clipped by 8 bases and J by 1 base, with 9 bases between them. The germline V gene has CDR1 WSHSY and CDR2 SAAADI. CDR3 DNA: TGCGCCAGCGAAGGGGAATCTGGAAACACCATATATTTT. Its protein is CASEGESGNTIYF.

The chain combines TRBV29-1 with TRBJ2-7; 11 bases agree with TRBD2. From germline, CDR1 is SQVTM and CDR2 ANQGSEA. Germline trimming cut 1 base from V and 7 bases from J; bases unmatched to any gene: 6. This CDR3 is built from 14 residues. In DNA form, the CDR3 reads TGCAGCGTTGAAGTACTAGCGGGAGTTGGTGAGCAGTACTTC. This encodes CSVEVLAGVGEQYF.

This rearrangement joins TRBV5-1 to TRBJ2-5, with 9 bases aligning to TRBD2. The CDR3 length is 15 residues. V was clipped by 0 bases and J by 5 bases; unmatched bases: 5. Germline assignment: CDR1 SGHRS and CDR2 YFSETQ. The chain's CDR3 is CASSLDGTSYETQYF. The CDR3 DNA sequence: TGCGCCAGCAGCTTGGACGGGACTAGCTATGAGACCCAGTACTTC.

The chain employs TRBV5-1 and TRBJ1-2; a possible D gene is TRBD1 (6 bases). CDR3 length: 15 residues. The V gene lost 4 bases and the J gene lost 7 bases, with 20 bases spanning the gap. Germline V gene sequence: CDR1 SGHRS, CDR2 YFSETQ. CDR3 in DNA: TGCGCCAGCAGCCCAAGCGGGGGGGCTGACCGTGGCTACACCTTC. This codes for CASSPSGGADRGYTF.

There are a few counts of this clone. The chain uses TRBV5-6 and TRBJ1-3; D perhaps matches TRBD1 (6 bases). The V and J ends lost 7 bases and 4 bases respectively, with 21 bases between them. Germline V gives CDR1 SGHDT, CDR2 YYEEEE. The CDR3 covers 16 residues. CDR3 residues: CASLLGGPGSGNTIYF. CDR3 sequence (DNA): TGTGCCAGCCTCCTCGGGGGGCCGGGGTCGGGAAACACCATATATTTT.

The chain combines TRBV7-9 with TRBJ2-3; 10 nucleotides match TRBD2. The CDR3 spans 15 residues. Germline lookup yields CDR1 SEHNR and CDR2 FQNEAQ (reference sequence). The V gene end was trimmed by 5 bases and the J gene end by 6 bases; junction bases not matched to a gene: 8. CDR3 nucleotides: TGTGCCAGCAGCCCCCTAGCGGGGGCAGGGGATACGCAGTATTTT. It specifies CASSPLAGAGDTQYF.

A single count supports this clone. V is TRBV10-3 and J is TRBJ1-1; the match to TRBD1 covers 8 bases. V lost 6 bases and J lost 7; bases outside the gene matches: 10. The CDR3 has 14 residues. The V gene's germline CDR1 is ENHRY and CDR2 SYGVKD. The CDR3 DNA follows: TGTGCCATCAGCGGACAGGGAGCCAAGGATGAAGCTTTCTTT. The encoded protein is CAISGQGAKDEAFF.

The chain joins TRBV6-1 to TRBJ2-3; 7 bases align to TRBD2. The J segment lost 8 bases and the V segment lost 1 base, leaving 0 bases of the junction unmatched. CDR1 and CDR2 (germline): MNHNS, SASEGT. The CDR3 sequence is 12 residues long. The CDR3 spells CASSEGGGTQYF. CDR3 DNA sequence: TGTGCCAGCAGTGAAGGGGGGGGTACGCAGTATTTT.

The chain links TRBV19 to TRBJ1-2; 9 nucleotides match TRBD1. Germline CDR1 reads LNHDA; CDR2 reads SQIVND (reference sequence). V gave up 10 bases and J gave up 8 bases; unmatched junction bases: 11. The CDR3 sequence is 13 residues long. CDR3 region: CATYSTGGGGYTF. In nucleotides, the CDR3 is TGTGCCACTTACTCGACAGGGGGTGGCGGCTACACCTTC.